This entry lists 10 T cell receptor beta chains sequenced from one sample in a study of blood T cell repertoires in COVID-19. Here immunoSEQ multiplex PCR was the method, and the copy in TCRdb shows in-frame clones only, minus some. The table records approximately 230,000 clones, under 85% of them present only once. Sequenced material: peripheral blood. The receptor set was obtained from a woman in her 40s with active or convalescent COVID-19.

J is TRBJ1-2 and V is TRBV11-2, with 8 bases that match TRBD1. The CDR3 is 15 residues long. CDR1 SGHAT and CDR2 FQNNGV come from the germline V gene. Trimming removed 1 base from V and 4 bases from J; junction bases left unmatched: 5. CDR3 region: CASSLAYGQGYGYTF. Here the CDR3 DNA reads TGTGCCAGCAGCTTAGCCTATGGACAGGGCTATGGCTACACCTTC.

This chain connects TRBV12-3 or TRBV12-4 to TRBJ1-3; D uncertain. The V and J ends lost 5 bases and 4 bases respectively, with 3 bases between them. The CDR3 runs 11 residues. The CDR3: CASSAGNTIYF. CDR3 nucleotide sequence: TGTGCCAGCAGTGCGGGAAACACCATATATTTT.

This chain links TRBV28 with TRBJ1-6, with 7 nucleotides matching TRBD1. Germline CDR1 and CDR2: MDHEN and SYDVKM. V gave up 3 bases and J gave up 13 bases; unmatched junction bases: 12. The CDR3 contains 15 residues. The CDR3 sequence: CASSFLDRPREPLHF. The CDR3 DNA reads as TGTGCCAGCAGTTTTCTGGACAGGCCCCGGGAGCCCCTCCACTTT.

CDR3 in DNA: TGTGCCAGCAGTGTTGGGACAACTTTCGATGGCTACACCTTC. It codes for CASSVGTTFDGYTF. V gene TRBV2 combines with J gene TRBJ1-2, with D perhaps matching TRBD1 (6 bases). Germline CDR1 is SNHLY and CDR2 is FYNNEI. V shed 4 bases and J shed 6 bases, with 15 bases lying between them. The CDR3 has 14 amino acids.

The V and J genes are TRBV15 and TRBJ2-3, with 9 nucleotides matching TRBD2. This CDR3 is built from 15 residues. V shed 3 bases, J shed 3 bases, and the junction held 4 bases outside the gene matches. The germline V gene encodes CDR1 LNHNV and CDR2 YYDKDF (reference sequence). The CDR3 DNA reads TGTGCCACCAGCAGTGGACTAGCGAGAACAGATACGCAGTATTTT. Protein sequence: CATSSGLARTDTQYF.

The CDR3 DNA reads as TGTGCCAGTGGGACTAGCGGTGAGCAGTTCTTC. Amino acids: CASGTSGEQFF. The chain joins TRBV25-1 to TRBJ2-1, with TRBD2 matching over 11 bases. This CDR3 spans 11 amino acids. V lost 9 bases and J lost 9; bases outside the gene matches: 1. Germline lookup yields CDR1 MGHDK and CDR2 SYGVNS.

The CDR3 sequence is CASSPYKDEQYV. CDR3 nucleotides: TGTGCCAGCAGCCCCTATAAAGACGAGCAGTACGTC. The chain has TRBV6-5 and TRBJ2-7; D is uncertain. From germline, CDR1 is MNHEY and CDR2 SVGAGI. The CDR3 sequence is 12 residues long. V shed 6 bases and J shed 5 bases, with 11 bases lying between them.

This clone was seen a handful of times. V usage is TRBV30 and J usage is TRBJ1-1, with D perhaps TRBD1 (6 bases). The ends were cut back, 3 bases at V and 1 base at J, with 9 bases in the middle. Germline V lookup: CDR1 GTSNPN, CDR2 SVGIG (reference sequence). This CDR3 is built from 13 residues. The DNA for the CDR3 is TGTGCCTGGAGAGGCAGGGGGAACACTGAAGCTTTCTTT. Its translation: CAWRGRGNTEAFF.

This clone was recorded at least ten times. This chain connects TRBV21-1 to TRBJ2-7; the D call TRBD2 from the table was never checked on the DNA. TRBV21-1 is tagged as a pseudogene. The CDR3 spans 17 residues. The CDR3 spells CASSFASGGKSFGEQYV. The CDR3 bases are TGTGCCAGCAGCTTCGCTAGCGGGGGGAAAAGCTTCGGCGAGCAGTACGTC.

Many counts were recorded for this clone. As DNA, the CDR3 is TGTGCCAGCAGCTGGGGGGTCGACACCGGGGAGCTGTTTTTT. Amino acid sequence: CASSWGVDTGELFF. The chain carries TRBV11-3 and TRBJ2-2; D may be TRBD2 (6 bases). The CDR3 spans 14 residues. CDR1 is SGHNT, CDR2 YENEEA, per germline. Trimming removed 4 bases at V and 3 bases at J, with 9 bases between.